Shown below are 28 T cell receptor beta chains from a single sample sequenced in a study of sequential checkpoint blockade in melanoma. Treatment meaning: randomized to nivolumab then ipilimumab (arm A) or the reverse (arm B). Profiling relied on immunoSEQ multiplex PCR, and the TCRdb table lists in-frame clones only, not all of them. The sample shows approximately 3,000 clones, around 20% of them seen only once. The material was tumor tissue (inferred from file names), obtained from a patient given nivolumab and ipilimumab in sequence. These receptors came from a human donor with melanoma.

This clone is medium-sized within its sample. This chain uses TRBV6-8 with TRBJ2-1; 8 nucleotides align to TRBD2. This CDR3 spans 16 amino acids. CDR1 is MNHGY, CDR2 SAAAGT, per germline. V lost 10 bases to trimming and J lost 1 base; unmatched junction nucleotides: 12. CDR3 in DNA: TGTGCCATCAGGGACGGGGGGGCCGTATCCTACAATGAGCAGTTCTTC. Translated: CAIRDGGAVSYNEQFF.

This clone occurred a few times. The chain carries TRBV6-7 and TRBJ2-2; weak D call: TRBD2 (6 bases). TRBV6-7 is recorded as an ORF, its role being uncertain. CDR3 length: 11 amino acids. CDR3 protein: CAFAEGGELFF. CDR3 DNA sequence: TGTGCTTTCGCGGAGGGCGGGGAGCTGTTTTTT.

The V call is TRBV5-1, the J call TRBJ2-7; TRBD1 matches at 9 bases. Losses at the gene ends were 0 bases for V and 3 bases for J; bases not matched to a gene: 7. Germline V lookup: CDR1 SGHRS, CDR2 YFSETQ. The length of the CDR3 is 16 residues. CDR3 in amino acids: CASSLGPRDRDYEQYF. The CDR3 coding sequence is TGCGCCAGCAGCTTGGGGCCTCGGGACAGGGACTACGAGCAGTACTTC.

This clone showed up just a few times. The chain joins TRBV28 to TRBJ1-1; D not certain. The V end lost 8 bases, the J end lost 2 bases, and 15 bases lay between the germline ends. The CDR3 spans 14 residues. Germline V gives CDR1 MDHEN, CDR2 SYDVKM. The CDR3 loop is CASGTEDTNTEAFF. In DNA, the CDR3 is TGTGCCAGCGGAACGGAAGATACCAACACTGAAGCTTTCTTT. Filled out from reference TRBV28 and TRBJ1-1, the complete variable domain reads DVKVTQSSRYLVKRTGEKVFLECVQDMDHENMFWYRQDPGLGLRLIYFSYDVKMKEKGDIPEGYSVSREKKERFSLILESASTNQTSMYLCASGTEDTNTEAFFGQGTRLTVV.

J is TRBJ2-7 and V is TRBV28; perhaps TRBD1 as D (7 bases). The CDR3 extends over 15 amino acids. V lost 3 bases and J 3 bases, leaving 15 bases between the germline ends. Germline CDR1 and CDR2: MDHEN and SYDVKM. DNA for the CDR3: TGTGCCAGCAGTTTCCGGCGGGGACAGCACTACGAGCAGTACTTC. This encodes CASSFRRGQHYEQYF.

By sample share, this clone is medium-sized. J is TRBJ2-2 and V is TRBV6-8; D is ambiguous. V dropped 0 bases and J dropped 1 base, with 6 bases sitting between them. Per the germline V gene, CDR1 is MNHGY and CDR2 is SAAAGT. This CDR3 comprises 15 residues. The CDR3 here is CASSYSSGNTGELFF. CDR3 DNA sequence: TGTGCCAGCAGTTACTCGTCCGGGAACACCGGGGAGCTGTTTTTT.

This clone came up a few times. The CDR3: CASSYRDWNQETQYF. The CDR3 coding sequence is TGTGCCAGCAGTTATCGCGACTGGAACCAAGAGACCCAGTACTTC. The rearrangement joins TRBV6-8 to TRBJ2-5; D remains unclear. This CDR3 has 15 amino acids. V was trimmed by 3 bases and J by 0 bases, leaving 11 bases between them. CDR1 and CDR2 from the germline V gene are MNHGY and SAAAGT.

This chain uses TRBV18 with TRBJ2-5; D may be TRBD1 (6 bases). The CDR3 has 13 amino acids. V was pared by 5 bases and J by 0 bases, with 7 bases between. CDR1 and CDR2 (germline): KGHSH, LQKENI. In DNA, the CDR3 is TGTGCCAGCTCAACAGGGTACCAAGAGACCCAGTACTTC. Protein sequence: CASSTGYQETQYF. The complete variable domain, with remaining parts taken from reference TRBV18 and TRBJ2-5, reads NAGVMQNPRHLVRRRGQEARLRCSPMKGHSHVYWYRQLPEEGLKFMVYLQKENIIDESGMPKERFSAEFPKEGPSILRIQQVVRGDSAAYFCASSTGYQETQYFGPGTRLLVL.

This chain links TRBV14 with TRBJ1-1, with D hard to call. Germline assignment: CDR1 SGHDN and CDR2 FVKESK. The CDR3 extends over 13 amino acids. Between the trimmed V and J ends, which lost 8 bases and 0 bases, there was a span of 10 bases. CDR3 region: CASSDGLNTEAFF. CDR3 in DNA: TGTGCCAGCTCGGACGGATTGAACACTGAAGCTTTCTTT.

The J gene is TRBJ2-6, the V gene TRBV29-1; D might be TRBD2 (5 bases). Trimming took 4 bases from V and 4 from J, leaving 20 bases between them. Germline CDR1 and CDR2: SQVTM and ANQGSEA. The CDR3 runs 17 residues. Here the CDR3 reads CSVVFLSVAGGANVLTF. The CDR3 DNA follows: TGCAGCGTTGTTTTTCTTTCTGTCGCGGGCGGGGCCAACGTCCTGACTTTC.

This clone was observed a handful of times. V is TRBV10-2 and J is TRBJ1-3; D may be TRBD1 (6 bases). V lost 11 bases to trimming and J lost 2 bases, with 19 bases between them. This CDR3 has 15 amino acids. Germline loops: CDR1 WSHSY, CDR2 SAAADI. The CDR3 loop reads CADDSPQGPGNTIYF. The CDR3 nucleotides read TGCGCCGACGATTCACCTCAGGGGCCTGGAAACACCATATATTTT.

The chain recombines TRBV19 with TRBJ1-5; perhaps TRBD1 as D (6 bases). The germline gives CDR1 LNHDA, CDR2 SQIVND (reference sequence). This CDR3 is 18 amino acids long. Trimming stripped 3 bases from V and 0 bases from J, with 18 bases between. The CDR3 coding sequence is TGTGCCAGTAGTATTAACCGGATACAGGGCTATAGCAATCAGCCCCAGCATTTT. As protein: CASSINRIQGYSNQPQHF.

There are a few counts of this clone. The chain has TRBV4-1 and TRBJ2-5, with 9 positions matching TRBD1. The V gene end was trimmed by 4 bases and the J gene end by 4 bases; junction bases not matched to a gene: 10. CDR1 is MGHRA and CDR2 is YSYEKL in the germline V gene. The CDR3 contains 16 residues. In DNA form, the CDR3 reads TGCGCCAGCAGCCCAACCTCGTACAGGGGGCGAGAGACCCAGTACTTC. This gives the protein CASSPTSYRGRETQYF.

This clone is termed medium-sized. The chain's CDR3 is CASSVSTGRGKLFF. Written as DNA, the CDR3 is TGTGCCAGCAGCGTGTCAACAGGGAGGGGAAAACTGTTTTTT. This rearrangement joins TRBV11-3 to TRBJ1-4; D possibly corresponds to TRBD1 (6 bases). Germline V CDR1 and CDR2: SGHNT, YENEEA. Deletions cut 5 bases from V and 10 bases from J, with 17 bases between. The CDR3 is 14 amino acids.

This clone was detected a few times. V is TRBV11-3 and J is TRBJ2-3; no clear D gene. Germline assignment: CDR1 SGHNT and CDR2 YENEEA. V shed 5 bases and J shed 4 bases, with 13 bases lying between them. CDR3 length: 14 residues. CDR3 sequence: CASSTLQTADTQYF. CDR3 sequence (DNA): TGTGCCAGCAGCACACTCCAGACCGCAGATACGCAGTATTTT.

This clone counts as medium-sized. The CDR3 sequence: CASRRTGVDTGELFF. The DNA for the CDR3 is TGTGCCAGCAGACGGACAGGGGTGGACACCGGGGAGCTGTTTTTT. The chain has TRBV11-3 and TRBJ2-2, with 9 bases matching TRBD1. Germline CDR1 SGHNT, CDR2 YENEEA. The CDR3 is 15 amino acids. Trimming at V came to 6 bases and at J to 3 bases, leaving 5 bases not matched to a gene.

V usage is TRBV6-8 and J usage is TRBJ1-5; D is uncertain. Germline V gives CDR1 MNHGY, CDR2 SAAAGT. V lost 6 bases and J 5 bases, leaving 11 bases between the germline ends. The length of the CDR3 is 13 residues. CDR3 sequence (DNA): TGTGCCAGCAGCGTGGAGGGCCATCAGCCCCAGCATTTT. Amino acid sequence: CASSVEGHQPQHF.

The rearrangement joins TRBV19 to TRBJ2-3; D is perhaps TRBD1 or TRBD2 (5 bases each). CDR3 length: 14 amino acids. Germline CDR1 LNHDA, CDR2 SQIVND (reference sequence). The germline V and J ends were trimmed by 5 bases and 5 bases, with 14 bases remaining between them. The CDR3: CASSVQGAGDTQYF. CDR3 DNA sequence: TGTGCCAGTAGTGTACAAGGGGCGGGAGATACGCAGTATTTT.

This clone appeared a few times. The chain uses TRBV28 and TRBJ2-1, with TRBD1 matching 10 bases. The CDR3 totals 14 residues. The V segment lost 8 bases and the J segment 8 bases; nucleotides outside the gene matches: 9. CDR1 and CDR2 (germline): MDHEN, SYDVKM. The CDR3 nucleotides read TGTGCCAGCTGTATCGGGACAGGGGAATATGAGCAGTTCTTC. Translated, it gives CASCIGTGEYEQFF.

This clone has just a few counts. V usage is TRBV11-3 and J usage is TRBJ1-5; the match to TRBD1 covers 9 bases. Germline values: CDR1 SGHNT, CDR2 YENEEA. The trim removed 5 bases at V and 1 base at J, leaving 3 bases unmatched. The CDR3 runs to 15 residues. The CDR3 bases are TGTGCCAGCAGCAGGACAGGGGCCAGCAATCAGCCCCAGCATTTT. It translates to CASSRTGASNQPQHF.

The chain has TRBV29-1 and TRBJ2-3, with TRBD1 matching over 8 bases. CDR3 length equals 14 residues. J lost 2 bases, V lost 5 bases, and 6 bases had no gene match. Germline V gene data show CDR1 as SQVTM and CDR2 as ANQGSEA. Written as DNA, the CDR3 is TGCAGCGTTCTGAGACAGGGGCACACAGATACGCAGTATTTT. Amino acids: CSVLRQGHTDTQYF.

V gene TRBV18 combines with J gene TRBJ2-7; tentative D call: TRBD2 (6 bases). CDR1 is KGHSH, CDR2 LQKENI, per germline. V dropped 3 bases and J dropped 6 bases, with 21 bases sitting between them. This CDR3 spans 16 amino acids. In nucleotides, the CDR3 is TGTGCCAGCTCACCTCCAACCCCGGGACTTGGGGCCGAGCAGTACTTC. It translates to CASSPPTPGLGAEQYF.

The chain carries TRBV5-1 and TRBJ2-2, with unresolved D. Trimming took 4 bases from V and 5 from J, leaving 15 bases between them. This CDR3 contains 15 residues. CDR1 SGHRS and CDR2 YFSETQ come from the germline V gene. The DNA of the CDR3 is TGCGCCAGCAGCACCCCCCGGGTGGGGACCGGGGAGCTGTTTTTT. Encoded protein: CASSTPRVGTGELFF.

This clone has a handful of counts. The chain is built from TRBV11-3 and TRBJ2-1; 12 bases align to TRBD2. Germline CDR1 and CDR2: SGHNT and YENEEA. J lost 6 bases, V lost 2 bases, and 11 bases had no gene match. The CDR3 extends over 18 amino acids. The CDR3 spells CASSLIWTSGARSNEQFF. The CDR3 DNA reads as TGTGCCAGCAGCTTAATCTGGACTAGCGGGGCTCGCAGCAATGAGCAGTTCTTC.

By share of the sample, this clone is medium-sized (0.01 to 0.1%). The rearrangement joins TRBV11-3 to TRBJ1-2; weak D call: TRBD1 (5 bases). From germline, CDR1 is SGHNT and CDR2 YENEEA. The CDR3 extends over 15 amino acids. V was trimmed by 5 bases and J by 1 base, leaving 14 bases between them. The CDR3 is CASSLQTDLNYGYTF. The DNA of the CDR3 is TGTGCCAGCAGCCTCCAGACAGACCTTAACTATGGCTACACCTTC.

There are a few counts of this clone. The V gene is TRBV4-1, the J gene TRBJ2-3; D unresolved. There are 12 residues in the CDR3. Trimming removed 5 bases from V and 4 bases from J, with 7 bases in between. Germline V lookup: CDR1 MGHRA, CDR2 YSYEKL. This CDR3 is CASSSAPDTQYF. For the CDR3, the DNA is TGCGCCAGCAGCTCCGCCCCAGATACGCAGTATTTT.

This clone is categorized as medium-sized (0.01 to 0.1%). This chain uses TRBV6-8 with TRBJ2-3, with a possible D match to TRBD2 (6 bases). This CDR3 comprises 13 residues. Trimming cost V 8 bases and J 1 base, with 10 bases left between them. Germline loops: CDR1 MNHGY, CDR2 SAAAGT. This CDR3 reads CASLPGGTDTQYF. In DNA, the CDR3 is TGTGCCAGCTTACCGGGGGGCACAGATACGCAGTATTTT.

There are a few counts of this clone. The chain carries TRBV6-8 and TRBJ2-6; D is tentatively TRBD1 or TRBD2 (5 bases each). The CDR3 is 16 amino acids. Deletions cut 5 bases from V and 0 bases from J, with 11 bases between. Germline V gives CDR1 MNHGY, CDR2 SAAAGT. CDR3 DNA: TGTGCCAGCAGTGGCCGGGACGGCTCTGGGGCCAACGTCCTGACTTTC. It encodes CASSGRDGSGANVLTF.